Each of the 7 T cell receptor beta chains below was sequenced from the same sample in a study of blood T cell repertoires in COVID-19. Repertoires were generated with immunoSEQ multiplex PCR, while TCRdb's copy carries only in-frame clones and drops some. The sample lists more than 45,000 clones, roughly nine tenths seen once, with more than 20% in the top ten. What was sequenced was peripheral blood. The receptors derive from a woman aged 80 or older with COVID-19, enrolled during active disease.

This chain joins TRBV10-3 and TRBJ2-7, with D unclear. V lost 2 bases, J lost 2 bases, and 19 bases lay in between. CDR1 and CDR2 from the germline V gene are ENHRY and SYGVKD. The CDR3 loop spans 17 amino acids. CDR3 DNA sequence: TGTGCCATCAGTGAGAGAGACGGCAGGAACAAGACCTACGAGCAGTACTTC. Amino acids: CAISERDGRNKTYEQYF.

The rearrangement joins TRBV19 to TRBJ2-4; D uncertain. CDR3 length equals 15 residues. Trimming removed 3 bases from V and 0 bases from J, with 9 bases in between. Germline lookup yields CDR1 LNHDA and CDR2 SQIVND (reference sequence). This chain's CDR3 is CASSIGSLAKNIQYF. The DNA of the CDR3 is TGTGCCAGTAGTATCGGTTCCCTAGCCAAAAACATTCAGTACTTC.

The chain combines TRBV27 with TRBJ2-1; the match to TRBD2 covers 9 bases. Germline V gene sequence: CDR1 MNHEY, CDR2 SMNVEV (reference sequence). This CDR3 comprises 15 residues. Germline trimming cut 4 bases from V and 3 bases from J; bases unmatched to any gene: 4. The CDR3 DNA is TGTGCCAGCAGTTCCCAGCGGGGGGACTACAATGAGCAGTTCTTC. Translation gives CASSSQRGDYNEQFF.

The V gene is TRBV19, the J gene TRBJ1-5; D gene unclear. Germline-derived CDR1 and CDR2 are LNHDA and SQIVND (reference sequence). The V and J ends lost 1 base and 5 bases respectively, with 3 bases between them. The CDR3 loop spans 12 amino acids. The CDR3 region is CASSIGHQPQHF. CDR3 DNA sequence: TGTGCCAGTAGTATAGGGCATCAGCCCCAGCATTTT.

The CDR3 reads CAWTRDRANNSPLHF. The CDR3 DNA is TGTGCCTGGACTCGGGACAGGGCGAATAATTCACCCCTCCACTTT. V usage is TRBV30 and J usage is TRBJ1-6; 9 bases line up with TRBD1. Unmatched junction bases numbered 6, after V lost 4 bases and J lost 5 bases. This CDR3 is 15 amino acids long. CDR1 is GTSNPN and CDR2 is SVGIG in the germline V gene (reference sequence). Looking up the rest from reference TRBV30 and TRBJ1-6 gives the full variable domain: SQTIHQWPATLVQPVGSPLSLECTVEGTSNPNLYWYRQAAGRGLQLLFYSVGIGQISSEVPQNLSASRPQDRQFILSSKKLLLSDSGFYLCAWTRDRANNSPLHFGNGTRLTVT.

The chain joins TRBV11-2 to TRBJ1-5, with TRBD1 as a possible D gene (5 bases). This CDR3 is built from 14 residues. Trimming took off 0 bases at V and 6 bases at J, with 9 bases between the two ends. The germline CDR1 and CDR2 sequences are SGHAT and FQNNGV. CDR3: CASSLDLTAQPQHF. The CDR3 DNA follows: TGTGCCAGCAGCTTAGATTTGACAGCTCAGCCCCAGCATTTT.

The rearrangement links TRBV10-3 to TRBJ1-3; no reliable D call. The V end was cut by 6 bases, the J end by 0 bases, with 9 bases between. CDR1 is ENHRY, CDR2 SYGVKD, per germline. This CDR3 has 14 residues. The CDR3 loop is CAISHTGSGNTIYF. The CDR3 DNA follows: TGTGCCATCAGCCACACGGGCTCTGGAAACACCATATATTTT.